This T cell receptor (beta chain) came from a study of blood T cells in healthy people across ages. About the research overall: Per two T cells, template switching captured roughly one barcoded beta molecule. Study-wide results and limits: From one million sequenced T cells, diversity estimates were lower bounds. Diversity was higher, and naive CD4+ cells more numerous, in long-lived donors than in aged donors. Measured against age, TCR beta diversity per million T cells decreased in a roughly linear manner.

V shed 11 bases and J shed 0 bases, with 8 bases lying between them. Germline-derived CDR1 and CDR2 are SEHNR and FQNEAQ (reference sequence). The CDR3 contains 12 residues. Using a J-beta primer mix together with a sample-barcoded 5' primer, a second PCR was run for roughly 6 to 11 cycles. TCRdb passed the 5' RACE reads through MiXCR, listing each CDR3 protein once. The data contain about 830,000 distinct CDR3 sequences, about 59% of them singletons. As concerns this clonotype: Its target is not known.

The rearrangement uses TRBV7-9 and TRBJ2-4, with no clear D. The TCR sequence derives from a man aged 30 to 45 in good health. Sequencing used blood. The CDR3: CAPPGAKNIQYF. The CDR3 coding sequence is TGTGCCCCCCCTGGAGCCAAAAACATTCAGTACTTC.